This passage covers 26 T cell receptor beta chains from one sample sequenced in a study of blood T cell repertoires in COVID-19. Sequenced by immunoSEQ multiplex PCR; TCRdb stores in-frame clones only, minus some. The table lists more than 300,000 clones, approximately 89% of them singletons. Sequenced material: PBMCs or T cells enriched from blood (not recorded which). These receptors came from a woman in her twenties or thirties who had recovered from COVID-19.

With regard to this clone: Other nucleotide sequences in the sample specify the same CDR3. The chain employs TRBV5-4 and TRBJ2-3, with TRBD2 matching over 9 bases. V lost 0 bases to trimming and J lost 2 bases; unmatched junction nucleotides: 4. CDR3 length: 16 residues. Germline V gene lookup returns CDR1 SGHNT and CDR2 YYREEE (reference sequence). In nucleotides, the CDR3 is TGTGCCAGCAGCTTGGGTTTAGCGGGAGTCACAGATACGCAGTATTTT. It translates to CASSLGLAGVTDTQYF.

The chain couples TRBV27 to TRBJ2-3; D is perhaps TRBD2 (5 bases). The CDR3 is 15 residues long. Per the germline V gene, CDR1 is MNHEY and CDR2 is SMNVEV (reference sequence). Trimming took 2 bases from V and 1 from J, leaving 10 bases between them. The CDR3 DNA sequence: TGTGCCAGCAGTTTAGGATTCGGGGGCACAGATACGCAGTATTTT. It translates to CASSLGFGGTDTQYF.

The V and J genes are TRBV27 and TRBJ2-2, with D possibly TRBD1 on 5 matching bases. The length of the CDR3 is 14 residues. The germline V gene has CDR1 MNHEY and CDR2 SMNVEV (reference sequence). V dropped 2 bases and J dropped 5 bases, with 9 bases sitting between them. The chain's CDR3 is CASSLRGDTGELFF. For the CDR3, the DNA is TGTGCCAGCAGTTTAAGGGGTGATACCGGGGAGCTGTTTTTT.

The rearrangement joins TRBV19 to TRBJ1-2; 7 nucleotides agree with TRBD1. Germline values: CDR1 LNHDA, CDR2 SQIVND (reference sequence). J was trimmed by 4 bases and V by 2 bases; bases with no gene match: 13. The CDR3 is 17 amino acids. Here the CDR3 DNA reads TGTGCCAGTAGTATACCCGCTGGGGGACAGAGGAGCTATGGCTACACCTTC. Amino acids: CASSIPAGGQRSYGYTF.

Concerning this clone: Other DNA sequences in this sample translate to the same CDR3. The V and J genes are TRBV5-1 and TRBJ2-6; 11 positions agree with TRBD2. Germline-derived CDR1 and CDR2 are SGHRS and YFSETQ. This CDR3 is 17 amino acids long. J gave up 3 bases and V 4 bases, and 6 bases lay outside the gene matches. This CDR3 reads CASSLLAGAYGANVLTF. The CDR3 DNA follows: TGCGCCAGCAGCCTACTAGCGGGAGCTTATGGGGCCAACGTCCTGACTTTC. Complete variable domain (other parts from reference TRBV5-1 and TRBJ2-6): KAGVTQTPRYLIKTRGQQVTLSCSPISGHRSVSWYQQTPGQGLQFLFEYFSETQRNKGNFPGRFSGRQFSNSRSEMNVSTLELGDSALYLCASSLLAGAYGANVLTFGAGSRLTVL.

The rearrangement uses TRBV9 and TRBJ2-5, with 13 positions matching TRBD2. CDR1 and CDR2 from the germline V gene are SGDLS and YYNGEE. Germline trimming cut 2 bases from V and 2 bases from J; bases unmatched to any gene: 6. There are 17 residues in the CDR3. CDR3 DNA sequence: TGTGCCAGCAGCGTTACTAGCGGGGGGGGCCAACAAGAGACCCAGTACTTC. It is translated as CASSVTSGGGQQETQYF.

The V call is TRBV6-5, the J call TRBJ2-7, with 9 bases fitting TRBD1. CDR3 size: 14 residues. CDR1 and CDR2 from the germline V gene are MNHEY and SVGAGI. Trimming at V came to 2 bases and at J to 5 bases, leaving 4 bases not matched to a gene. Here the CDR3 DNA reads TGTGCCAGCAGTTACAACAGGGGGCCCCACGAGCAGTACTTC. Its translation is CASSYNRGPHEQYF.

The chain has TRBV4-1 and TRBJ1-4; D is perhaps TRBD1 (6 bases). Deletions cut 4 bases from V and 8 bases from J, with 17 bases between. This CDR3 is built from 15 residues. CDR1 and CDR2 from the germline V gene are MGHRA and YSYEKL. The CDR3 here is CASSLFRGAGEKLFF. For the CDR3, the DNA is TGCGCCAGCAGCCTCTTTCGGGGGGCCGGGGAAAAACTGTTTTTT.

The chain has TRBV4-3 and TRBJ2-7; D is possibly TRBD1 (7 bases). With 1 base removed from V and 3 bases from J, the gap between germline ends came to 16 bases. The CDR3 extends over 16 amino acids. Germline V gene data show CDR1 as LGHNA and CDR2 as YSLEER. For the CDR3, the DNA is TGCGCCAGCAGCCAAGGTCCGGGAGCAGGGGGCTACGAGCAGTACTTC. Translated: CASSQGPGAGGYEQYF.

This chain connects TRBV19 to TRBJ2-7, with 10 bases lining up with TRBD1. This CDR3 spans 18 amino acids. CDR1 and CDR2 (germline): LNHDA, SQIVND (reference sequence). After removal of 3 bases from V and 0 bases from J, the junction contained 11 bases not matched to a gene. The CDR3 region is CASSILPPGQGSSYEQYF. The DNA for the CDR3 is TGTGCCAGTAGTATTCTACCCCCGGGACAGGGGTCCTCCTACGAGCAGTACTTC.

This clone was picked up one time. This CDR3 reads CASRLWQGANYGYTF. CDR3 in DNA: TGTGCAAGTCGCTTGTGGCAGGGGGCTAACTATGGCTACACCTTC. This sequence joins TRBV12-2 and TRBJ1-2; no check of the table's D call, TRBD1, against the DNA was made. TRBV12-2 counts as a pseudogene. The CDR3 runs to 15 residues.

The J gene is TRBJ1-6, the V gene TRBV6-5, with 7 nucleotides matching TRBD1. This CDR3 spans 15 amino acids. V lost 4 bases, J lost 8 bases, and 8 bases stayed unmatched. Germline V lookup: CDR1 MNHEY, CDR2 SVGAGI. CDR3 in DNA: TGTGCCAGCAGTTCCCCCCGGGACAGATATTCACCCCTCCACTTT. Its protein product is CASSSPRDRYSPLHF.

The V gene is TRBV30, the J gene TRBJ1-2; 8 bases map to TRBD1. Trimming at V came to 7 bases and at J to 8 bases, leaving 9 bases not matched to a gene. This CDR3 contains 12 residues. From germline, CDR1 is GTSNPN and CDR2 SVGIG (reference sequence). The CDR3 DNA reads TGTGCCTCGTCCGGACAGGGAGTAGGCTACACCTTC. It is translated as CASSGQGVGYTF.

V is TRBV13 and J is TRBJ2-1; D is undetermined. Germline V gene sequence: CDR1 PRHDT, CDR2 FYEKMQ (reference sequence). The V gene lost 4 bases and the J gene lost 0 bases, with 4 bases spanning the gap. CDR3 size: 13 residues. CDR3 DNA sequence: TGTGCCAGCAGCTACAGCTCCTACAATGAGCAGTTCTTC. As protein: CASSYSSYNEQFF. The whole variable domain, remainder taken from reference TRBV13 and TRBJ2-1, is AAGVIQSPRHLIKEKRETATLKCYPIPRHDTVYWYQQGPGQDPQFLISFYEKMQSDKGSIPDRFSAQQFSDYHSELNMSSLELGDSALYFCASSYSSYNEQFFGPGTRLTVL.

The CDR3 here is CASSLTGNRPLHF. The CDR3 DNA is TGTGCCAGCAGTTTAACAGGGAATCGGCCCCTCCACTTT. The genes are TRBV28 and TRBJ1-6; possibly TRBD1 for D (6 bases). Germline V gene data show CDR1 as MDHEN and CDR2 as SYDVKM. This CDR3 spans 13 amino acids. Trimming shortened V by 2 bases and J by 13 bases, and 12 bases separated the two germline ends.

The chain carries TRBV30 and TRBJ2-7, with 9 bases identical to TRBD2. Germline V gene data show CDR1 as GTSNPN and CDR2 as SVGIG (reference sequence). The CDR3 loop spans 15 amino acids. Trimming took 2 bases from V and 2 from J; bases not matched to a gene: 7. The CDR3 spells CAWSFLASGTYEQYF. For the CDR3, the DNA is TGTGCCTGGAGTTTTTTGGCTAGCGGGACCTACGAGCAGTACTTC.

CDR3: CSVEVVTGYSTGELFF. As DNA, the CDR3 is TGCAGCGTTGAAGTGGTAACAGGCTACAGCACCGGGGAGCTGTTTTTT. The V gene is TRBV29-1, the J gene TRBJ2-2; possibly TRBD1 for D (5 bases). V lost 1 base to trimming and J lost 4 bases, with 16 bases between them. CDR1 SQVTM and CDR2 ANQGSEA come from the germline V gene. The CDR3 loop spans 16 amino acids.

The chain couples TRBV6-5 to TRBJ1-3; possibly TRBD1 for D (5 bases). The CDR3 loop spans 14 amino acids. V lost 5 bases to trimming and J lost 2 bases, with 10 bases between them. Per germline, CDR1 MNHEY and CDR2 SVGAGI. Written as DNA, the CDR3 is TGTGCCAGCAGTCCCGGGGGGACTGGAAACACCATATATTTT. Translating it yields CASSPGGTGNTIYF.

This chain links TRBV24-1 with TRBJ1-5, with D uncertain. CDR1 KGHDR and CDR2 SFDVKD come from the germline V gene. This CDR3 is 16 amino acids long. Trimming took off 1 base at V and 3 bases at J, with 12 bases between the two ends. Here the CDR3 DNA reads TGTGCCACCAGTGATTTCGAGGCGTACTACAATCAGCCCCAGCATTTT. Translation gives CATSDFEAYYNQPQHF.

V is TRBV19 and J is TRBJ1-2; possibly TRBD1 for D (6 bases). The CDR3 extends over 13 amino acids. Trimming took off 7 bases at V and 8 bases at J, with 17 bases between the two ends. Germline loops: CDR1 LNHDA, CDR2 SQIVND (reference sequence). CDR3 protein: CASISGGASGYTF. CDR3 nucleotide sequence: TGTGCCAGTATATCGGGGGGCGCGTCGGGCTACACCTTC.

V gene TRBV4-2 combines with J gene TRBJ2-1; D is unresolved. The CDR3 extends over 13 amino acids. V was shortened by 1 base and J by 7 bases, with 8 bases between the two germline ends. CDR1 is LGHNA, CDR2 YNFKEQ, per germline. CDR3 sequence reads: CASSQGSRNEQFF. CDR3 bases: TGTGCCAGCAGCCAAGGGTCCAGGAATGAGCAGTTCTTC.

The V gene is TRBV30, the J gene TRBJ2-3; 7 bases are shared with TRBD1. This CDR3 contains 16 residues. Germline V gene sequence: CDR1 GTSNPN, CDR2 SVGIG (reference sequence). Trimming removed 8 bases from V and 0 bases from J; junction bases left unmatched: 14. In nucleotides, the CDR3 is TGTGCCCTTGGGAAGGGGGCTCATCATAGCACAGATACGCAGTATTTT. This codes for CALGKGAHHSTDTQYF.

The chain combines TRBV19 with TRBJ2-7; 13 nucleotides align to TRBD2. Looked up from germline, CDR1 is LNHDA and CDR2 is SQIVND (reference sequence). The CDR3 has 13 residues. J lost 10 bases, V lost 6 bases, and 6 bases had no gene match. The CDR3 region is CASSEMGLAGQYF. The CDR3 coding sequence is TGTGCCAGTAGCGAAATGGGACTAGCGGGACAGTACTTC.

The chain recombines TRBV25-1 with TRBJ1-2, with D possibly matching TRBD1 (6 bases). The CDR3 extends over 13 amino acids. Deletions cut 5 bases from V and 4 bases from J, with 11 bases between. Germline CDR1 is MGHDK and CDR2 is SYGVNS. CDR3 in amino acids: CASSHTGTYGYTF. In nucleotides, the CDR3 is TGTGCCAGCAGTCATACAGGGACCTATGGCTACACCTTC.

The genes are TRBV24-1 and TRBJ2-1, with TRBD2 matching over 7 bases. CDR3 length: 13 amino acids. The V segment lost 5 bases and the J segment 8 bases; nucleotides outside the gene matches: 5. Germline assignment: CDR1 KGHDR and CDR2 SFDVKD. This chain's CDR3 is CATSGAGDYEQFF. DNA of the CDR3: TGTGCCACCAGTGGGGCGGGAGATTATGAGCAGTTCTTC.

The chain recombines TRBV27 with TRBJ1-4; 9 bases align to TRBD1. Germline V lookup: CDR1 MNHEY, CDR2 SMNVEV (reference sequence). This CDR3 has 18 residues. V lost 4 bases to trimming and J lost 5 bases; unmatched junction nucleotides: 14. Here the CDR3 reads CASSSGQGPEIYNEKLFF. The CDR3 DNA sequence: TGTGCCAGCAGTTCCGGACAGGGGCCAGAAATTTACAATGAAAAACTGTTTTTT.